The source of this TCR beta chain is a study of blood T cell repertoires in COVID-19. Turning to the study itself: The study drew acute and convalescent COVID-19 samples from the United States, Italy and Spain. In each case, the material was cDNA or gDNA derived from T cells, B-cell-depleted T cells, or PBMCs.

J lost 9 bases, V lost 8 bases, and 7 bases had no gene match. CDR1 and CDR2 (germline): SQVTM, ANQGSEA. The CDR3 contains 13 residues. As processed by the authors: Amplified reference gene primers provided the basis for estimating nucleated cell counts. Clones were read by immunoSEQ multiplex PCR, and TCRdb kept only the in-frame ones, dropping some. V, J and clone size derive from that table, while D and trimming were established from the DNA sequence. The sample yields 150,000 to 200,000 clones, 80% to 90% seen once. The receptor comes from a man aged 55 to 70 with acute or convalescent COVID-19. This chain connects TRBV29-1 to TRBJ2-1; TRBD2 matches at 13 bases. Sequencing was performed on peripheral blood. The CDR3 loop reads CSSGLAGVGEQFF. CDR3 sequence (DNA): TGCAGCTCCGGACTAGCGGGAGTGGGTGAGCAGTTCTTC.